The 5 T cell receptor beta chains below all came from one sample that was sequenced in a study of metastatic and nonmetastatic thyroid tumors (dated by TCRdb to the early 2020s). No patient had received any treatment before thyroid surgery. The library was produced with PCR. This sample was sequenced with an Illumina HiSeq 4000. TCRdb handled the public reads itself, with Q25 trimming in fastp and clone calling in MiXCR, and kept productive beta chains. A total of some 30,000 clones appear in this sample, 10% to 13% of them only once. Together, the top ten hold around 15% of the sample. Sequences were obtained from blood. The receptors originated from a female donor with papillary thyroid cancer or a benign thyroid nodule (not recorded which). Some clones in this sample may be carry-over from other donors' samples.

This sequence joins TRBV5-1 and TRBJ2-3; 9 bases line up with TRBD2. From germline, CDR1 is SGHRS and CDR2 YFSETQ. With 2 bases clipped from V and 4 bases from J, the junction kept 5 bases outside the gene matches. The CDR3 has 15 residues. CDR3 residues: CASSLGGGAPDTQYF. As DNA, the CDR3 is TGCGCCAGCAGCTTAGGCGGGGGGGCTCCAGATACGCAGTATTTT. The whole variable domain, remainder taken from reference TRBV5-1 and TRBJ2-3, is KAGVTQTPRYLIKTRGQQVTLSCSPISGHRSVSWYQQTPGQGLQFLFEYFSETQRNKGNFPGRFSGRQFSNSRSEMNVSTLELGDSALYLCASSLGGGAPDTQYFGPGTRLTVL.

This clone is deemed medium-sized. V usage is TRBV6-1 and J usage is TRBJ2-1; no definite D call. The CDR3 contains 13 residues. Between the trimmed V and J ends, which lost 3 bases and 10 bases, there was a span of 13 bases. From germline, CDR1 is MNHNS and CDR2 SASEGT. CDR3 region: CASSDSVEWEQFF. In nucleotides, the CDR3 is TGTGCCAGCAGTGACTCGGTAGAGTGGGAGCAGTTCTTC.

Notes on this clone: Given a much more abundant clone one base away, this may be a read error. The chain employs TRBV20-1 and TRBJ2-7, with D perhaps matching TRBD2 (5 bases). This CDR3 is built from 14 residues. From germline, CDR1 is DFQATT and CDR2 SNEGSKA (reference sequence). DNA of the CDR3: TGCAGTGCTAGTAGTGAGAGGGAGATATACGGGCAGTACTTC. It specifies CSASSEREIYGQYF.

This clone was observed at least ten times. The CDR3 reads CASSLVRPNTGELFF. CDR3 nucleotides: TGTGCCAGCAGCTTAGTACGGCCAAACACCGGGGAGCTGTTTTTT. This chain connects TRBV7-9 to TRBJ2-2; D uncertain. Trimming removed 1 base from V and 2 bases from J, with 8 bases in between. The length of the CDR3 is 15 residues. From germline, CDR1 is SEHNR and CDR2 FQNEAQ (reference sequence).

V and J are TRBV13 and TRBJ2-5, with 8 bases lining up with TRBD2. This CDR3 has 13 residues. Germline CDR1 reads PRHDT; CDR2 reads FYEKMQ (reference sequence). J lost 4 bases, V lost 5 bases, and 3 bases had no gene match. The CDR3 nucleotides read TGTGCCAGCAGCCAGGCGGGGGGAGAGACCCAGTACTTC. It encodes CASSQAGGETQYF. The full variable domain, with the rest looked up from reference TRBV13 and TRBJ2-5, is AAGVIQSPRHLIKEKRETATLKCYPIPRHDTVYWYQQGPGQDPQFLISFYEKMQSDKGSIPDRFSAQQFSDYHSELNMSSLELGDSALYFCASSQAGGETQYFGPGTRLLVL.